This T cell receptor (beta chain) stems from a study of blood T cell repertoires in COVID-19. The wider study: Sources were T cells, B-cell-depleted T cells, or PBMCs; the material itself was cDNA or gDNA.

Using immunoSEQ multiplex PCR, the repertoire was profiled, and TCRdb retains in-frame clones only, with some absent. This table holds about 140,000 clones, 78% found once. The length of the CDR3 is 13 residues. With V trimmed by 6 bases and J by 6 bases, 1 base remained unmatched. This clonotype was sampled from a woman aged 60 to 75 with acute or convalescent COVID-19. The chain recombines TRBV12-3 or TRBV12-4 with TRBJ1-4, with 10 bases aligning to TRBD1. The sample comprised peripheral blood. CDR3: CASRGQGYEKLFF. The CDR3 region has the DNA TGTGCCAGCAGGGGACAGGGGTATGAAAAACTGTTTTTT.